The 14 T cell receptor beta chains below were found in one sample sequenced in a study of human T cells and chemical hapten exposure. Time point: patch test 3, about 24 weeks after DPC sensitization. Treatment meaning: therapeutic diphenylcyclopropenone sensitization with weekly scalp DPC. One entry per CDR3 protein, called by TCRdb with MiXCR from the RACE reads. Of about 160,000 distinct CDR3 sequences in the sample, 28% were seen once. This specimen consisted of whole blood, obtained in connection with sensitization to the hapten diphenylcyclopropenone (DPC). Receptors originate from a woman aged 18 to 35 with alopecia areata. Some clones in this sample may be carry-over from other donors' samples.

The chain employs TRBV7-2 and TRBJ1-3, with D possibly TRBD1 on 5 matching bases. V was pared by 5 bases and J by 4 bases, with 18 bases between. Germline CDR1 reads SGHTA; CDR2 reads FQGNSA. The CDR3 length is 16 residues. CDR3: CASSQSIGTGGNTIYF. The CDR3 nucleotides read TGTGCCAGCAGCCAGAGCATAGGGACGGGGGGAAACACCATATATTTT.

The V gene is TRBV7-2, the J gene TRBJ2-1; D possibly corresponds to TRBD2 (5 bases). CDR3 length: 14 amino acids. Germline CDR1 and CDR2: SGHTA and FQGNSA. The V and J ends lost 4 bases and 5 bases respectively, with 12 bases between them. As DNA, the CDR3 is TGTGCCAGCAGCTACCAGGCGGGTGACAATGAGCAGTTCTTC. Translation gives CASSYQAGDNEQFF.

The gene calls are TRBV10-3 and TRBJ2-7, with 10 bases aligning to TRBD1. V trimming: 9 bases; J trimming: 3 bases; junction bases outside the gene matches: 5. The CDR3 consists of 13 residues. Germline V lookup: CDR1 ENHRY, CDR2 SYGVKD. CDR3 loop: CAIGTGDNYEQYF. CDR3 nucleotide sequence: TGTGCCATTGGGACAGGGGATAACTACGAGCAGTACTTC.

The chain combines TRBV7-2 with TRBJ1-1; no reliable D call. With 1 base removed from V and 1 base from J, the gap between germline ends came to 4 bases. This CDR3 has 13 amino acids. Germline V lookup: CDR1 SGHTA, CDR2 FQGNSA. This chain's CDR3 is CASSLDTNTEAFF. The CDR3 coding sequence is TGTGCCAGCAGCTTAGATACGAACACTGAAGCTTTCTTT.

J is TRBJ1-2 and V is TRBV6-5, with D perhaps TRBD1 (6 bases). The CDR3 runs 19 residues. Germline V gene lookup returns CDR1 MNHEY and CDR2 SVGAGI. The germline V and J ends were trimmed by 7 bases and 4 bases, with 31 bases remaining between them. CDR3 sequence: CASTSMRPDRTAPGYGYTF. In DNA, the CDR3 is TGTGCCAGCACTTCTATGAGGCCCGACCGGACAGCTCCGGGCTATGGCTACACCTTC.

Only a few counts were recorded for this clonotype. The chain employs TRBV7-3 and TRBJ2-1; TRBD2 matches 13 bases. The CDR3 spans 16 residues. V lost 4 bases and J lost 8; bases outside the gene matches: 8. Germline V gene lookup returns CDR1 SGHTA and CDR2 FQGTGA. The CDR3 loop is CASSSSGTSGVDEQFF. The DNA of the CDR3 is TGTGCCAGCAGCTCGTCCGGGACTAGCGGGGTGGATGAGCAGTTCTTC.

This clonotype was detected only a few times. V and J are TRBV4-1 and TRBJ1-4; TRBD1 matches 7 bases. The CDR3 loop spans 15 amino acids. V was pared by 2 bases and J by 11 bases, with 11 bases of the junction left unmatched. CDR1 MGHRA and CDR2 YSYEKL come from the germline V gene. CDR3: CASSQPGQSTYKLFF. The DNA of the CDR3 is TGCGCCAGCAGCCAACCGGGACAGTCGACGTATAAACTGTTTTTT.

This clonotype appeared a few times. This CDR3 reads CASSTRDPGSEQYF. Here the CDR3 DNA reads TGCGCCAGCAGCACCCGGGACCCGGGGTCCGAGCAGTACTTC. The chain combines TRBV5-1 with TRBJ2-7; D possibly matches TRBD1 or TRBD2 (5 bases each). V was shortened by 4 bases and J by 6 bases, with 17 bases between the two germline ends. Germline V lookup: CDR1 SGHRS, CDR2 YFSETQ. The CDR3 spans 14 residues.

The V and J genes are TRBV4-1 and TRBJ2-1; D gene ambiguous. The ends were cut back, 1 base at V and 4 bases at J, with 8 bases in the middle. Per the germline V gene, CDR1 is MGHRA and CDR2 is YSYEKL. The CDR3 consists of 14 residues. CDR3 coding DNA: TGCGCCAGCAGCCAAGGGGTAAAATACAATGAGCAGTTCTTC. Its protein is CASSQGVKYNEQFF.

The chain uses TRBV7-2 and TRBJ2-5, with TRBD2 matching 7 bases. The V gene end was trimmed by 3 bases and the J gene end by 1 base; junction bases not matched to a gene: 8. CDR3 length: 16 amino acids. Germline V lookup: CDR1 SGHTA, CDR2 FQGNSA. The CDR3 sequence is CASSLGPGGVQETQYF. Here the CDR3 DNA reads TGTGCCAGCAGCTTGGGGCCTGGGGGGGTCCAAGAGACCCAGTACTTC.

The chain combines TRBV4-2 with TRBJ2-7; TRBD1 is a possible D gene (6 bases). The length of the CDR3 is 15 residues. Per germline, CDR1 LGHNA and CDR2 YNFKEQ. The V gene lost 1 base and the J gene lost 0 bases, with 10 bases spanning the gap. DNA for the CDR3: TGTGCCAGCAGCCAAGCTTGGGACAACTCCTACGAGCAGTACTTC. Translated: CASSQAWDNSYEQYF.

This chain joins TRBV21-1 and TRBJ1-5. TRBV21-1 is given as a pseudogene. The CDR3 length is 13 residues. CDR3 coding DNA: TGTGCCAGCAGGGACGGATACAATCAGCCCCAGCATTTT. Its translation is CASRDGYNQPQHF.

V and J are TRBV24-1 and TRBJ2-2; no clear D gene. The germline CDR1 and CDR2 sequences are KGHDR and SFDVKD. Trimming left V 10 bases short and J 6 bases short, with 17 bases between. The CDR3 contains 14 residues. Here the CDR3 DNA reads TGTGCCACGCTGGACCCGAGAGGCGCCGGGGAGCTGTTTTTT. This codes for CATLDPRGAGELFF.

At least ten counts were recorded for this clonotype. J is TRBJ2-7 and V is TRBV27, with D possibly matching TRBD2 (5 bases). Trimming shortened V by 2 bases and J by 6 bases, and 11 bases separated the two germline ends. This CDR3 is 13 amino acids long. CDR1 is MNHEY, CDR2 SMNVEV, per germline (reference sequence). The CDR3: CASSLKGRGEQYF. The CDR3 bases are TGTGCCAGCAGTTTAAAGGGCCGGGGCGAGCAGTACTTC.